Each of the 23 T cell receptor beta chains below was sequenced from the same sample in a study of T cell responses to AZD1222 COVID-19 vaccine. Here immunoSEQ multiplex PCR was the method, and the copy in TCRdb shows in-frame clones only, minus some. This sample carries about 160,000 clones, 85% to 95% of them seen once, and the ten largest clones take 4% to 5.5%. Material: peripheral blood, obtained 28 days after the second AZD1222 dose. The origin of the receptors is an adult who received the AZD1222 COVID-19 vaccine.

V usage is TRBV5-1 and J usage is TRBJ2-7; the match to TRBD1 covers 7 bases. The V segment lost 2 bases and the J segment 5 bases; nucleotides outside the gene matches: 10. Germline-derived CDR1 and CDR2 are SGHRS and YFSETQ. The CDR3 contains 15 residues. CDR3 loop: CASSFNRGTDHEQYF. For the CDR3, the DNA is TGCGCCAGCAGCTTCAACAGGGGAACGGATCACGAGCAGTACTTC.

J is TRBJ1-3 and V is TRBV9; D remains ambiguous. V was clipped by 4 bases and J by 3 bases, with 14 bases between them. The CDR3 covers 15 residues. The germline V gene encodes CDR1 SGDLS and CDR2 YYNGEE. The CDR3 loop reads CASSPTVNLGNTIYF. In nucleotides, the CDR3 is TGTGCCAGCAGCCCCACGGTGAACCTTGGAAACACCATATATTTT.

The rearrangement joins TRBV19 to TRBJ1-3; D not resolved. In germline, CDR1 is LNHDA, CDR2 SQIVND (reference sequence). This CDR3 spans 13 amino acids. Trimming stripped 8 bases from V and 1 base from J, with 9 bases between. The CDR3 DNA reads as TGTGCCAGTGGTGGGGATTCTGGAAACACCATATATTTT. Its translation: CASGGDSGNTIYF.

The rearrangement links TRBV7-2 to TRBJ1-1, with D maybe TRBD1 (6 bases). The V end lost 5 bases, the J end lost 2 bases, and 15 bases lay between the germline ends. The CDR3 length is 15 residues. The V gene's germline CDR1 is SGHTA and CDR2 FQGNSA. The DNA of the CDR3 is TGTGCCAGCAGCAGGGCGGGGGCGCAAAACACTGAAGCTTTCTTT. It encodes CASSRAGAQNTEAFF. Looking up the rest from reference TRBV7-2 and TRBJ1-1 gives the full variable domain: GAGVSQSPSNKVTEKGKDVELRCDPISGHTALYWYRQSLGQGLEFLIYFQGNSAPDKSGLPSDRFSAERTGGSVSTLTIQRTQQEDSAVYLCASSRAGAQNTEAFFGQGTRLTVV.

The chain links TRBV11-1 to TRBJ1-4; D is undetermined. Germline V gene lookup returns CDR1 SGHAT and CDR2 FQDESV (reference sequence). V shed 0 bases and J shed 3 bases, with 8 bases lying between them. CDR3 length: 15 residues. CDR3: CASSLAGIANEKLFF. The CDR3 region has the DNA TGTGCCAGCAGCTTAGCGGGGATCGCTAATGAAAAACTGTTTTTT.

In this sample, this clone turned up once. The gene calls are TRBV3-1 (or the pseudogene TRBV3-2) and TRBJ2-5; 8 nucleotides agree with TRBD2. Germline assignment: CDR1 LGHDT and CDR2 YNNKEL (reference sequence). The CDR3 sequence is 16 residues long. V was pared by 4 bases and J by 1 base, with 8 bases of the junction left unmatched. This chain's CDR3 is CASSPTSGDIQETQYF. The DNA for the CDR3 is TGTGCCAGCAGCCCCACTAGCGGAGATATCCAAGAGACCCAGTACTTC.

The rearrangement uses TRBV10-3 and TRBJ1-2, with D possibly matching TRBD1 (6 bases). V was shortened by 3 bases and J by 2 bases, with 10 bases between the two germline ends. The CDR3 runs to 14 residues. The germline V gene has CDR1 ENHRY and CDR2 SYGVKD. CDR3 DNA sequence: TGTGCCATCAGTGATTCAGGGGAAAACTATGGCTACACCTTC. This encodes CAISDSGENYGYTF.

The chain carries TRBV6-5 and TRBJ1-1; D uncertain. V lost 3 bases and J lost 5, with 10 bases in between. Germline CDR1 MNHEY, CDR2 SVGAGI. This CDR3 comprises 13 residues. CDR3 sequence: CASSYLGKTEAFF. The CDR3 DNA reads TGTGCCAGCAGTTATTTGGGCAAAACTGAAGCTTTCTTT.

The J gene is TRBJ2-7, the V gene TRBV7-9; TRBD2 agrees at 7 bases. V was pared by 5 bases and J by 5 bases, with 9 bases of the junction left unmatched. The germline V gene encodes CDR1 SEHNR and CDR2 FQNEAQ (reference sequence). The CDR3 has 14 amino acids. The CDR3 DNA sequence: TGTGCCAGCAGCCTCACAAGGGAGGGAAACGAGCAGTACTTC. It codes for CASSLTREGNEQYF.

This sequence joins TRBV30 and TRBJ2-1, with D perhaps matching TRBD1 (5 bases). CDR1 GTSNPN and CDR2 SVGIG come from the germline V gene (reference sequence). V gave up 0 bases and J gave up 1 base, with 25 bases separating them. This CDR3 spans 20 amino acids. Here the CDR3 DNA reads TGTGCCTGGAGTGTCCCCGTGGCCTTTCCCAGGGATAGATCCTACAATGAGCAGTTCTTC. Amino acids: CAWSVPVAFPRDRSYNEQFF.

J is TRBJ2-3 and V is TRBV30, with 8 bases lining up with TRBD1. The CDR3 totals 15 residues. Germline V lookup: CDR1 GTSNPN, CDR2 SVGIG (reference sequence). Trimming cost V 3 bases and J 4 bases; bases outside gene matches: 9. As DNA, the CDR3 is TGTGCCTGGAGCCCACAGGGGGGCGGCGCAGATACGCAGTATTTT. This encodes CAWSPQGGGADTQYF.

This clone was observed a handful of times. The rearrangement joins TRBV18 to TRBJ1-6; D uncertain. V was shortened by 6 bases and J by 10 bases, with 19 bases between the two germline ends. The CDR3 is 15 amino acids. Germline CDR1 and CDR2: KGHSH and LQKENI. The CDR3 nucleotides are TGTGCCAGCTCCCCCGGGCAGAGCCTTAGGTCACCCCTCCACTTT. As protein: CASSPGQSLRSPLHF.

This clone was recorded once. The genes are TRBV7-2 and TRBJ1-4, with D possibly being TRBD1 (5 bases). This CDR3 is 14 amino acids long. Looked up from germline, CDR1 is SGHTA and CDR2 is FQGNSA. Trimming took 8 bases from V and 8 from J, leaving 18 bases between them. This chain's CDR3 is CASSRERGGEKLFF. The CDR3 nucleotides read TGTGCCAGCTCTAGGGAAAGGGGAGGGGAAAAACTGTTTTTT.

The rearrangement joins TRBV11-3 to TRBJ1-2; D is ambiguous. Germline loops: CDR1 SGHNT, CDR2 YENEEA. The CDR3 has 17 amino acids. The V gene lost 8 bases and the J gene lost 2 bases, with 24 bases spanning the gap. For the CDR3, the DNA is TGTGCCAGCCAAAGAACGGGGAGCCCTACCCGGAACTATGGCTACACCTTC. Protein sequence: CASQRTGSPTRNYGYTF.

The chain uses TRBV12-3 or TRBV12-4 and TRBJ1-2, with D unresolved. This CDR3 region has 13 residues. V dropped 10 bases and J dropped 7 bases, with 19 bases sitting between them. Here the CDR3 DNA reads TGTGCCACCCAGGCCAGGCATGGAAGTGGCTACACCTTC. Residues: CATQARHGSGYTF.

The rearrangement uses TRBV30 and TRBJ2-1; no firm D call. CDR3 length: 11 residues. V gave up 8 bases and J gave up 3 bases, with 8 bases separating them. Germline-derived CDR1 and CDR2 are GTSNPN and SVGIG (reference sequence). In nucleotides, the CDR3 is TGTGCCGGAACGGACTACAATGAGCAGTTCTTC. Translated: CAGTDYNEQFF.

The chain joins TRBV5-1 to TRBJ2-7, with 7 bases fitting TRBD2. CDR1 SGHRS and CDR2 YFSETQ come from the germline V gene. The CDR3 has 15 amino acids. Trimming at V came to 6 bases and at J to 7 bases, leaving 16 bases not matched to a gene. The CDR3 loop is CASNPAGDPQREQYF. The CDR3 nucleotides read TGCGCCAGCAACCCGGCGGGGGACCCCCAGCGAGAGCAGTACTTC.

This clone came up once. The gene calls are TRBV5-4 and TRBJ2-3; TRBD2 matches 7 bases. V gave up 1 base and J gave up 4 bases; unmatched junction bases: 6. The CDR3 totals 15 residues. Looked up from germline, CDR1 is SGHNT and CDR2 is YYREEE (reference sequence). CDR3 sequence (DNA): TGTGCCAGCAGCTTGTACGGGAGGCTTGCAGATACGCAGTATTTT. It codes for CASSLYGRLADTQYF.

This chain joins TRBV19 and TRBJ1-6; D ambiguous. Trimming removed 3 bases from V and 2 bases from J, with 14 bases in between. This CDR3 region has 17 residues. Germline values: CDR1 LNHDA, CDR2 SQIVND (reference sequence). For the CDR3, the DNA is TGTGCCAGTAGTATCGGGGAGAAGAATCCCTATAATTCACCCCTCCACTTT. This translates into CASSIGEKNPYNSPLHF.

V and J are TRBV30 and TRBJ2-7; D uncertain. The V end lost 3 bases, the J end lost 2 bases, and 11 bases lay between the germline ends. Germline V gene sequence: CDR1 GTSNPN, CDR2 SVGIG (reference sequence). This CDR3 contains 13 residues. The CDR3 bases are TGTGCCTGGAGAGAGGCCATCACCTACGAGCAGTACTTC. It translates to CAWREAITYEQYF.

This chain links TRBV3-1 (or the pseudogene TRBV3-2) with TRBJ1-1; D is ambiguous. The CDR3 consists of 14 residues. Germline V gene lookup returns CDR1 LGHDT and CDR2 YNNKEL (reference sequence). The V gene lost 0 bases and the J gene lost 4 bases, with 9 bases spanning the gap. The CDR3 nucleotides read TGTGCCAGCAGCCAAGATATACGGGGCACTGAAGCTTTCTTT. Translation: CASSQDIRGTEAFF.

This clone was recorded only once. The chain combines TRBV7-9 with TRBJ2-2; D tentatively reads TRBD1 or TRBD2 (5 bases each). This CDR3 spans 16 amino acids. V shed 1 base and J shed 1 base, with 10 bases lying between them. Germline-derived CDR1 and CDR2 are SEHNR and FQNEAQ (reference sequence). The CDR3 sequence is CASSLGGAGNTGELFF. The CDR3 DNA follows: TGTGCCAGCAGCTTAGGAGGGGCAGGGAACACCGGGGAGCTGTTTTTT.

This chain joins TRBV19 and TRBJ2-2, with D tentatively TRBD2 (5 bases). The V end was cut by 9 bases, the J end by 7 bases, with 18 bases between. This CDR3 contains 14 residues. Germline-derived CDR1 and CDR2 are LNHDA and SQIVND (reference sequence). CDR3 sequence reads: CASHSRGWGGELFF. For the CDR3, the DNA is TGTGCCAGCCATTCCCGGGGATGGGGCGGGGAGCTGTTTTTT.